The 13 T cell receptor beta chains below come from one sample, sequenced in a study of CD8 T cells in Susac syndrome. The authors reverse transcribed roughly 0.5 to 1 ug RNA with random hexamers. MiXCR was run by TCRdb on the immunoSEQ multiplex PCR reads, yielding one entry per CDR3 protein. The sample shows some 130,000 distinct CDR3 sequences, roughly 94% of them seen only once. Sample: CD4+ T cells from PBMCs. These receptors came from a human donor with multiple sclerosis.

The CDR3 DNA reads as TGCAGTGCCATCCGAGGGGGCGAGCAGTACTTC. It codes for CSAIRGGEQYF. The gene calls are TRBV20-1 and TRBJ2-7; D perhaps matches TRBD1 (6 bases). Germline V lookup: CDR1 DFQATT, CDR2 SNEGSKA (reference sequence). This CDR3 region has 11 residues. With 6 bases removed from V and 6 bases from J, the gap between germline ends came to 12 bases.

This chain uses TRBV5-1 with TRBJ2-5; 7 positions agree with TRBD1. CDR3 length: 15 amino acids. Per germline, CDR1 SGHRS and CDR2 YFSETQ. V dropped 1 base and J dropped 4; count of bases not matched to a gene: 7. CDR3 bases: TGCGCCAGCAGCTTGCACGGGACAGAAGGAGAGACCCAGTACTTC. This codes for CASSLHGTEGETQYF.

CDR3 in DNA: TGTGCCAGCAGTTTCGATTGGCAAGCCCAAGAGACCCAGTACTTC. Translation gives CASSFDWQAQETQYF. This chain connects TRBV27 to TRBJ2-5; no clear D gene. Germline V gives CDR1 MNHEY, CDR2 SMNVEV (reference sequence). CDR3 size: 15 residues. V lost 3 bases and J 1 base, leaving 12 bases between the germline ends.

In this sample, this clonotype turned up once. The chain has TRBV20-1 and TRBJ2-1; 13 bases align to TRBD2. The V gene end was trimmed by 6 bases and the J gene end by 6 bases; junction bases not matched to a gene: 11. The CDR3 has 16 amino acids. CDR1 and CDR2 (germline): DFQATT, SNEGSKA (reference sequence). As DNA, the CDR3 is TGCAGTGCGCCGGGACTAGCGGGGCTACAATTCAATGAGCAGTTCTTC. Translated: CSAPGLAGLQFNEQFF.

The V and J genes are TRBV20-1 and TRBJ1-5; 11 bases are shared with TRBD1. Unmatched junction bases numbered 3, after V lost 5 bases and J lost 0 bases. In germline, CDR1 is DFQATT, CDR2 SNEGSKA (reference sequence). The CDR3 spans 15 residues. CDR3 residues: CSAGTGGFSNQPQHF. Here the CDR3 DNA reads TGCAGTGCTGGGACAGGGGGATTTAGCAATCAGCCCCAGCATTTT.

This clonotype is a singleton in its sample. The chain couples TRBV20-1 to TRBJ2-2; 7 positions agree with TRBD1. Germline CDR1 is DFQATT and CDR2 is SNEGSKA (reference sequence). Unmatched junction bases numbered 3, after V lost 4 bases and J lost 1 base. The CDR3 is 14 residues long. The CDR3 sequence: CSANRGRNTGELFF. The CDR3 DNA reads TGCAGTGCTAACAGGGGAAGGAACACCGGGGAGCTGTTTTTT.

This clonotype was seen a single time. The rearrangement links TRBV7-9 to TRBJ1-5; D is undetermined. Per the germline V gene, CDR1 is SEHNR and CDR2 is FQNEAQ (reference sequence). The CDR3 sequence is 15 residues long. Between the trimmed V and J ends, which lost 10 bases and 0 bases, there was a span of 16 bases. The CDR3 is CAIEGAPGSNQPQHF. CDR3 coding DNA: TGTGCCATCGAGGGAGCCCCGGGTAGCAATCAGCCCCAGCATTTT.

This clonotype was picked up one time. The rearrangement uses TRBV30 and TRBJ2-4; TRBD2 agrees at 10 bases. Germline V lookup: CDR1 GTSNPN, CDR2 SVGIG (reference sequence). The CDR3 is 19 amino acids. Losses at the gene ends were 3 bases for V and 4 bases for J; bases not matched to a gene: 18. CDR3 coding DNA: TGTGCCTGGAGGACTTTGTTGACTAGCGGGTTCGTTTCGAAAAACATTCAGTACTTC. Its protein product is CAWRTLLTSGFVSKNIQYF.

The rearrangement uses TRBV28 and TRBJ2-7; 8 bases are shared with TRBD1. The CDR3 contains 15 residues. V trimming: 5 bases; J trimming: 5 bases; junction bases outside the gene matches: 11. Germline CDR1 and CDR2: MDHEN and SYDVKM. The CDR3 region is CASSPTDRGFHEQYF. CDR3 in DNA: TGTGCCAGCAGTCCTACCGACAGGGGATTCCACGAGCAGTACTTC. The whole variable domain, remainder taken from reference TRBV28 and TRBJ2-7, is DVKVTQSSRYLVKRTGEKVFLECVQDMDHENMFWYRQDPGLGLRLIYFSYDVKMKEKGDIPEGYSVSREKKERFSLILESASTNQTSMYLCASSPTDRGFHEQYFGPGTRLTVT.

V gene TRBV29-1 combines with J gene TRBJ1-1; 8 nucleotides line up with TRBD1. The CDR3 runs to 14 residues. Per the germline V gene, CDR1 is SQVTM and CDR2 is ANQGSEA. The ends lost 5 bases at V and 6 bases at J; junction bases unmatched: 11. The CDR3 protein is CSVKPGGLPSEAFF. CDR3 nucleotide sequence: TGCAGCGTTAAGCCAGGGGGCCTCCCTTCTGAAGCTTTCTTT.

The CDR3 reads CASRGAEVYNEQFF. The DNA for the CDR3 is TGTGCCAGTAGAGGAGCGGAAGTTTACAATGAGCAGTTCTTC. The rearrangement joins TRBV19 to TRBJ2-1; perhaps TRBD2 as D (5 bases). Looked up from germline, CDR1 is LNHDA and CDR2 is SQIVND (reference sequence). CDR3 length equals 14 residues. Between the trimmed V and J ends, which lost 6 bases and 4 bases, there was a span of 13 bases.

V is TRBV6-2 or TRBV6-3 and J is TRBJ2-7; D remains ambiguous. Germline-derived CDR1 and CDR2 are MNHEY and SVGEGT. Trimming took 3 bases from V and 1 from J, leaving 7 bases between them. The CDR3 is made up of 13 amino acids. CDR3 nucleotides: TGTGCCAGCAGTTATTACGAGTCCTACGAGCAGTACTTC. Amino acid sequence: CASSYYESYEQYF.

The chain has TRBV7-3 and TRBJ1-1; 7 bases map to TRBD1. This CDR3 spans 19 amino acids. Per the germline V gene, CDR1 is SGHTA and CDR2 is FQGTGA. V lost 2 bases and J lost 0; bases outside the gene matches: 15. As DNA, the CDR3 is TGTGCCAGCAGCTTATTGGCACAGGGGCGCCAGACCATGAACACTGAAGCTTTCTTT. It codes for CASSLLAQGRQTMNTEAFF.